This T cell receptor (beta chain) was obtained from a study of technical replicates of blood from a few donors. This table comes from immunoSEQ multiplex PCR, and its TCRdb copy is limited to in-frame clones, with some not included. Here the sample spans some 80,000 clones, more than 85% being singletons. The germline CDR1 and CDR2 sequences are SGHTA and FQGNSA. V lost 2 bases to trimming and J lost 0 bases, with 8 bases between them. The CDR3 is made up of 15 amino acids. The chain is built from TRBV7-2 and TRBJ1-5; D unclear. The receptor's source is a human donor in good health. The sequencing input was T cells isolated from PBMCs. CDR3 bases: TGTGCCAGCAGCTTAAGAGGGTCTAGCAATCAGCCCCAGCATTTT. This translates into CASSLRGSSNQPQHF.